The 32 T cell receptor beta chains in this list originate from one sample, sequenced in a study of radiation and T cells in renal cell carcinoma. Profiled with immunoSEQ multiplex PCR; TCRdb holds only in-frame clones, not every one. The sample records fewer than 45,000 clones, about 82% being singletons. As to time point: blood 4 weeks post-SBRT, at nephrectomy. Treatment indicated: 15 Gy SBRT to primary tumor, nephrectomy 4 weeks later. Sequencing was performed on blood, taken from a patient whose treatment included radiotherapy and nephrectomy. The receptors here all came from a woman aged 70 to 79 with renal cell carcinoma.

The CDR3 nucleotides read TGCAGTGCTTCAGAGGGAATGGGTACTGAAGCTTTCTTT. The encoded protein is CSASEGMGTEAFF. The chain recombines TRBV29-1 with TRBJ1-1; no clear D. CDR3 length: 13 residues. Germline values: CDR1 SQVTM, CDR2 ANQGSEA.

The V gene is TRBV5-1, the J gene TRBJ2-5; 7 nucleotides align to TRBD1. Germline V gene sequence: CDR1 SGHRS, CDR2 YFSETQ. The length of the CDR3 is 14 residues. V gave up 2 bases and J gave up 4 bases; unmatched junction bases: 5. CDR3 bases: TGCGCCAGCAGCTTACAGGGGATAGTAGAGACCCAGTACTTC. Translation: CASSLQGIVETQYF.

The CDR3 DNA reads TGTGCCAGCAGGGGACTAGCGGGTTACACCGGGGAGCTGTTTTTT. It is translated as CASRGLAGYTGELFF. The rearrangement joins TRBV6-1 to TRBJ2-2; 12 bases match TRBD2. CDR3 size: 15 residues. Per germline, CDR1 MNHNS and CDR2 SASEGT. V lost 6 bases and J lost 3; bases outside the gene matches: 2.

The V call is TRBV25-1, the J call TRBJ2-7; D uncertain. CDR1 is MGHDK, CDR2 SYGVNS, per germline. The CDR3 spans 13 residues. V shed 3 bases and J shed 0 bases, with 6 bases lying between them. The CDR3 here is CASSDNLSYEQYF. The CDR3 nucleotides read TGTGCCAGCAGTGATAACCTCTCCTACGAGCAGTACTTC.

This clone was seen only a few times. The chain employs TRBV19 and TRBJ1-1; 10 nucleotides match TRBD1. This CDR3 spans 14 amino acids. Germline loops: CDR1 LNHDA, CDR2 SQIVND (reference sequence). V dropped 5 bases and J dropped 4; count of bases not matched to a gene: 4. The CDR3 sequence: CASSDRGLVTEAFF. Here the CDR3 DNA reads TGTGCCAGTAGTGACAGGGGGCTAGTCACTGAAGCTTTCTTT.

The V gene is TRBV6-5, the J gene TRBJ1-5; D not resolved. Germline loops: CDR1 MNHEY, CDR2 SVGAGI. The CDR3 consists of 13 residues. The germline V and J ends were trimmed by 2 bases and 5 bases, with 7 bases remaining between them. CDR3 amino acids: CASSYDGDQPQHF. The CDR3 DNA reads TGTGCCAGCAGTTACGATGGTGATCAGCCCCAGCATTTT.

The rearrangement uses TRBV6-5 and TRBJ1-2; D ambiguous. CDR1 MNHEY and CDR2 SVGAGI come from the germline V gene. Trimming shortened V by 4 bases and J by 4 bases, and 10 bases separated the two germline ends. This CDR3 has 13 amino acids. In nucleotides, the CDR3 is TGTGCCAGCAGTTCATCCAATCGCTATGGCTACACCTTC. This codes for CASSSSNRYGYTF.

The rearrangement links TRBV13 to TRBJ2-7; D assignment may be TRBD1 or TRBD2 (5 bases each). The CDR3 is 11 amino acids. Trimming took off 6 bases at V and 6 bases at J, with 9 bases between the two ends. From germline, CDR1 is PRHDT and CDR2 FYEKMQ (reference sequence). The CDR3 DNA is TGTGCCAGCAGAAAGGGGAGCGAGCAGTACTTC. It yields the protein CASRKGSEQYF.

The chain combines TRBV5-5 with TRBJ2-1; 9 bases fit TRBD1. The trim removed 4 bases at V and 3 bases at J, leaving 8 bases unmatched. Germline-derived CDR1 and CDR2 are SGHKS and YYEKEE (reference sequence). The CDR3 covers 16 residues. This CDR3 is CASSRPGTGNYNEQFF. The CDR3 DNA reads as TGTGCCAGCAGCCGCCCCGGGACAGGGAACTACAATGAGCAGTTCTTC.

The chain couples TRBV6-5 to TRBJ2-5; TRBD2 might be the D (6 bases). This CDR3 is 13 amino acids long. V lost 9 bases, J lost 5 bases, and 16 bases lay in between. Germline V gene data show CDR1 as MNHEY and CDR2 as SVGAGI. The CDR3 sequence is CASARGNRETQYF. CDR3 DNA: TGTGCCAGTGCCCGGGGGAACCGGGAGACCCAGTACTTC.

This clone occurred a few times. The V gene is TRBV7-9, the J gene TRBJ1-4; possibly TRBD1 for D (5 bases). The ends were cut back, 0 bases at V and 8 bases at J, with 13 bases in the middle. This CDR3 region has 15 residues. Germline CDR1 SEHNR, CDR2 FQNEAQ (reference sequence). In nucleotides, the CDR3 is TGTGCCAGCAGCTTAGCGCGGGATGAGGGGGAAAAACTGTTTTTT. Amino acids: CASSLARDEGEKLFF.

The gene calls are TRBV19 and TRBJ2-2; 9 nucleotides match TRBD1. J lost 7 bases, V lost 6 bases, and 3 bases had no gene match. Germline V gives CDR1 LNHDA, CDR2 SQIVND (reference sequence). The CDR3 is made up of 13 amino acids. This chain's CDR3 is CASRQDRGGELFF. For the CDR3, the DNA is TGTGCCAGTAGACAGGACAGGGGCGGGGAGCTGTTTTTT.

This clone was recorded a few times. The chain is built from TRBV25-1 and TRBJ2-7; D is unresolved. The V end was cut by 8 bases, the J end by 0 bases, with 17 bases between. The CDR3 consists of 15 residues. The germline V gene has CDR1 MGHDK and CDR2 SYGVNS. The CDR3 sequence is CASSVASRDSYEQYF. CDR3 DNA: TGTGCCAGCTCCGTGGCTTCGCGCGACTCCTACGAGCAGTACTTC.

The genes are TRBV5-6 and TRBJ1-2; D call uncertain. CDR3 size: 12 residues. Germline V gene data show CDR1 as SGHDT and CDR2 as YYEEEE. Trimming removed 3 bases at V and 1 base at J, with 4 bases between. The CDR3 nucleotides are TGTGCCAGCAGCTCAAATAACTATGGCTACACCTTC. This sequence encodes CASSSNNYGYTF.

V usage is TRBV7-8 and J usage is TRBJ2-1; TRBD2 is a possible D gene (6 bases). This CDR3 is built from 17 residues. Germline V CDR1 and CDR2: SGHVS, FQNEAQ. Trimming removed 5 bases from V and 2 bases from J, with 19 bases in between. This chain's CDR3 is CASSPRPGVGTYNEQFF. Here the CDR3 DNA reads TGTGCCAGCAGCCCCCGGCCGGGGGTCGGCACCTACAATGAGCAGTTCTTC.

In nucleotides, the CDR3 is TGCGCCAGCAGCTTGCAGGGGGCATCGGGTGGCTACACCTTC. This gives the protein CASSLQGASGGYTF. The chain links TRBV5-1 to TRBJ1-2, with 8 bases that match TRBD1. This CDR3 spans 14 amino acids. J lost 7 bases, V lost 1 base, and 6 bases had no gene match. Germline V gene sequence: CDR1 SGHRS, CDR2 YFSETQ.

The J gene is TRBJ2-5, the V gene TRBV5-4; TRBD1 agrees at 11 bases. The CDR3 runs to 15 residues. After removal of 4 bases from V and 5 bases from J, the junction contained 7 bases not matched to a gene. Germline lookup yields CDR1 SGHNT and CDR2 YYREEE (reference sequence). The DNA of the CDR3 is TGTGCCAGCAGCCCCACCGGGACAGGGGGTGAGACCCAGTACTTC. As protein: CASSPTGTGGETQYF.

V and J are TRBV4-1 and TRBJ2-5; 8 bases are shared with TRBD1. From germline, CDR1 is MGHRA and CDR2 YSYEKL. The J segment lost 2 bases and the V segment lost 4 bases, leaving 3 bases of the junction unmatched. The CDR3 has 14 amino acids. The DNA for the CDR3 is TGCGCCAGCAGCCCGGACAGGGATCAAGAGACCCAGTACTTC. It yields the protein CASSPDRDQETQYF.

CDR3: CASSSRLGGSSSYEQYF. The CDR3 DNA follows: TGTGCCAGTAGTAGTCGGTTGGGCGGCTCGAGCTCCTACGAGCAGTACTTC. This chain connects TRBV19 to TRBJ2-7; D is unclear. Germline lookup yields CDR1 LNHDA and CDR2 SQIVND (reference sequence). This CDR3 spans 17 amino acids. The V and J ends lost 4 bases and 0 bases respectively, with 19 bases between them.

This clone was seen just once. V and J are TRBV5-6 and TRBJ2-7, with 8 nucleotides matching TRBD1. The CDR3 is 14 amino acids. The V gene end was trimmed by 0 bases and the J gene end by 9 bases; junction bases not matched to a gene: 8. Germline CDR1 is SGHDT and CDR2 is YYEEEE. CDR3 in DNA: TGTGCCAGCAGCTTGGTGGACAGGGAAGGACCGCAGTACTTC. Amino acids: CASSLVDREGPQYF.

This clone has only one observation. The V gene is TRBV7-8, the J gene TRBJ1-1, with a weak D call TRBD1 (5 bases). Per germline, CDR1 SGHVS and CDR2 FQNEAQ. The germline V and J ends were trimmed by 5 bases and 1 base, with 14 bases remaining between them. This CDR3 comprises 15 residues. Here the CDR3 reads CASSLSGGANTEAFF. The CDR3 DNA reads as TGTGCCAGCAGCCTCTCCGGAGGGGCGAACACTGAAGCTTTCTTT.

J is TRBJ2-3 and V is TRBV6-1, with 11 nucleotides matching TRBD2. This CDR3 region has 16 residues. Germline V gene lookup returns CDR1 MNHNS and CDR2 SASEGT. V shed 3 bases, J shed 4 bases, and the junction held 6 bases outside the gene matches. The CDR3 nucleotides are TGTGCCAGCAGTGAGAAACTAGCGGGAGTAGCAGATACGCAGTATTTT. Translating gives CASSEKLAGVADTQYF.

This clone was found a few times. This rearrangement joins TRBV19 to TRBJ1-1; D ambiguous. CDR1 and CDR2 from the germline V gene are LNHDA and SQIVND (reference sequence). V was shortened by 4 bases and J by 2 bases, with 8 bases between the two germline ends. The CDR3 loop spans 13 amino acids. The CDR3 bases are TGTGCCAGTAGTACCGGACTCAACACTGAAGCTTTCTTT. As protein: CASSTGLNTEAFF.

This chain connects TRBV7-2 to TRBJ2-1; TRBD2 matches at 8 bases. The V and J ends lost 5 bases and 6 bases, in that order; junction bases with no gene match: 6. CDR1 SGHTA and CDR2 FQGNSA come from the germline V gene. This CDR3 spans 14 amino acids. The DNA of the CDR3 is TGTGCCAGCAGCCCCAGACTAGCGACCAATGAGCAGTTCTTC. Its translation is CASSPRLATNEQFF.

V gene TRBV7-9 combines with J gene TRBJ1-1, with a tentative D call TRBD1 (5 bases). The ends were cut back, 4 bases at V and 4 bases at J, with 13 bases in the middle. CDR3 length: 14 amino acids. Germline V lookup: CDR1 SEHNR, CDR2 FQNEAQ (reference sequence). CDR3 in DNA: TGTGCCAGCAGCTCTCAAGGGGTAGGCACTGAAGCTTTCTTT. It is translated as CASSSQGVGTEAFF.

The CDR3 DNA is TGTGCCAGCAGCTATCGGCGGATTGCGGGGGGCCGATATGAGCAGTTCTTC. Its translation is CASSYRRIAGGRYEQFF. This sequence joins TRBV7-8 and TRBJ2-1; 8 bases are a match to TRBD2. The CDR3 loop spans 17 amino acids. With 4 bases clipped from V and 8 bases from J, the junction kept 16 bases outside the gene matches. Germline V gene lookup returns CDR1 SGHVS and CDR2 FQNEAQ.

This clone was counted a few times. The chain employs TRBV7-9 and TRBJ2-5, with 13 bases identical to TRBD2. V dropped 1 base and J dropped 5; count of bases not matched to a gene: 7. The CDR3 is 17 amino acids. Looked up from germline, CDR1 is SEHNR and CDR2 is FQNEAQ (reference sequence). CDR3 sequence: CASSLGTSGRGAETQYF. CDR3 sequence (DNA): TGTGCCAGCAGCTTAGGGACTAGCGGGAGAGGAGCGGAGACCCAGTACTTC.

V usage is TRBV27 and J usage is TRBJ1-5; D perhaps matches TRBD1 (5 bases). The CDR3 runs 12 residues. The germline V gene encodes CDR1 MNHEY and CDR2 SMNVEV (reference sequence). V gave up 3 bases and J gave up 7 bases, with 7 bases separating them. For the CDR3, the DNA is TGTGCCAGCAGTTTTTGGGGGCAGCCCCAGCATTTT. This encodes CASSFWGQPQHF.

The gene calls are TRBV4-1 and TRBJ2-5; D gene unclear. Germline CDR1 and CDR2: MGHRA and YSYEKL. V was pared by 4 bases and J by 1 base, with 7 bases between. CDR3 length: 13 residues. The CDR3 sequence: CASSPRTQETQYF. The DNA for the CDR3 is TGCGCCAGCAGCCCTCGAACCCAAGAGACCCAGTACTTC.

This clone was picked up one time. The CDR3 reads CASSLYSSGLYNEQFF. CDR3 sequence (DNA): TGCGCCAGCAGCTTGTATAGTAGCGGGTTATACAATGAGCAGTTCTTC. This chain joins TRBV5-1 and TRBJ2-1, with 7 nucleotides matching TRBD2. Looked up from germline, CDR1 is SGHRS and CDR2 is YFSETQ. The V segment lost 1 base and the J segment 4 bases; nucleotides outside the gene matches: 8. The length of the CDR3 is 16 residues. The full variable domain, its missing parts supplied by reference TRBV5-1 and TRBJ2-1, is KAGVTQTPRYLIKTRGQQVTLSCSPISGHRSVSWYQQTPGQGLQFLFEYFSETQRNKGNFPGRFSGRQFSNSRSEMNVSTLELGDSALYLCASSLYSSGLYNEQFFGPGTRLTVL.

The J gene is TRBJ2-7, the V gene TRBV15, with D uncertain. The germline V gene encodes CDR1 LNHNV and CDR2 YYDKDF (reference sequence). V shed 4 bases and J shed 1 base, with 14 bases lying between them. The length of the CDR3 is 15 residues. The CDR3 spells CATSNSRAASYEQYF. CDR3 nucleotides: TGTGCCACCAGCAATAGTCGGGCGGCGTCCTACGAGCAGTACTTC.

This chain connects TRBV20-1 to TRBJ2-7; possible D gene TRBD2, 6 bases. Germline lookup yields CDR1 DFQATT and CDR2 SNEGSKA (reference sequence). V lost 2 bases and J lost 9, with 11 bases in between. This CDR3 has 11 residues. CDR3 loop: CSARPGGTQYF. CDR3 sequence (DNA): TGCAGTGCTAGACCCGGGGGTACGCAGTACTTC.